This TCR beta chain was captured in a study of tumor-infiltrating lymphocytes in primary liver carcinoma. The germline V and J ends were trimmed by 4 bases and 5 bases, with 18 bases remaining between them. Germline CDR1 is SGHDT and CDR2 is YYEEEE. This CDR3 comprises 15 residues. From approximately 530 ng of total RNA, TCR beta-specific cDNA was reverse-transcribed using a constant-region primer. Slightly modified ARM-PCR served as the procedure for the TCR beta libraries. These libraries came from three rounds of nested multiplex PCR. The study ran its first two PCR rounds for roughly 9 cycles each, using TRBV1-TRBV30 forward primers and a C-beta reverse primer. Each CDR3 protein gets one entry after TCRdb re-called the multiplex PCR reads with MiXCR. This table holds just over 300,000 distinct CDR3 sequences, nearly 60% found once. Blood RNA originated from unsorted whole blood, with germline DNA additionally extracted.

The sequence came from a woman aged 25 to 39 with primary liver carcinoma and hepatitis B virus infection. V is TRBV5-6 and J is TRBJ1-1; D is uncertain. The source material was peripheral blood. The CDR3: CASSNLLISETEAFF. CDR3 nucleotide sequence: TGTGCCAGCAGCAACCTTCTTATCTCGGAGACTGAAGCTTTCTTT.